Following are 23 T cell receptor beta chains from one sample sequenced in a study of blood T cells in healthy people across ages. Alongside a J-beta primer mix, a sample-barcoded 5' primer served in a second PCR lasting roughly 7 to 11 cycles. One entry per CDR3 protein results from TCRdb running MiXCR on the 5' RACE reads. This sample has around 790,000 distinct CDR3 sequences, with around two fifths found just once. Sequencing was carried out using blood. The receptors stem from a man aged 55 to 70 in good health.

The genes are TRBV9 and TRBJ2-7; the match to TRBD2 covers 12 bases. This CDR3 contains 16 residues. Germline values: CDR1 SGDLS, CDR2 YYNGEE. The V and J ends lost 0 bases and 4 bases, in that order; junction bases with no gene match: 5. DNA of the CDR3: TGTGCCAGCAGCGTAGGGGAGACTAGCGGGGGATACGAGCAGTACTTC. It codes for CASSVGETSGGYEQYF.

This clonotype has just a few counts. This sequence joins TRBV10-3 and TRBJ2-7; 8 bases align to TRBD1. The germline V gene has CDR1 ENHRY and CDR2 SYGVKD. The CDR3 contains 15 residues. J lost 4 bases, V lost 3 bases, and 8 bases had no gene match. CDR3 protein: CAISDAGQVAYEQYF. In DNA form, the CDR3 reads TGTGCCATCAGTGACGCGGGACAGGTAGCTTACGAGCAGTACTTC.

This chain uses TRBV20-1 with TRBJ2-1; 8 nucleotides line up with TRBD1. V was clipped by 6 bases and J by 9 bases; unmatched bases: 10. The CDR3 is made up of 13 amino acids. CDR1 is DFQATT and CDR2 is SNEGSKA in the germline V gene (reference sequence). The CDR3 region is CSANPGQGSEQFF. Written as DNA, the CDR3 is TGCAGTGCCAACCCCGGACAGGGAAGTGAGCAGTTCTTC.

There are a few counts of this clonotype. The V call is TRBV28, the J call TRBJ1-5, with 8 bases fitting TRBD1. CDR3 size: 17 residues. J was trimmed by 3 bases and V by 6 bases; bases with no gene match: 13. Germline V gene sequence: CDR1 MDHEN, CDR2 SYDVKM. CDR3 protein: CASSPGQGIGNNQPQHF. The CDR3 DNA sequence: TGTGCCAGCAGCCCTGGACAGGGAATCGGAAACAATCAGCCCCAGCATTTT.

The V call is TRBV11-1, the J call TRBJ2-5, with 9 nucleotides matching TRBD1. Per the germline V gene, CDR1 is SGHAT and CDR2 is FQDESV (reference sequence). The CDR3 loop spans 13 amino acids. V gave up 5 bases and J gave up 11 bases; unmatched junction bases: 9. This CDR3 reads CASSRTGVPEQYF. In DNA form, the CDR3 reads TGTGCCAGCAGCCGGACAGGGGTACCGGAGCAGTACTTC.

J is TRBJ1-2 and V is TRBV6-2 or TRBV6-3, with 8 bases fitting TRBD1. The V segment lost 0 bases and the J segment 4 bases; nucleotides outside the gene matches: 4. This CDR3 comprises 15 residues. Germline CDR1 is MNHEY and CDR2 is SVGEGT. The CDR3 coding sequence is TGTGCCAGCAGTTACTCGATGGGGACAGGCTATGGCTACACCTTC. Its translation is CASSYSMGTGYGYTF.

Comments on this clonotype: An end of the junction does not agree with germline; a read error may underlie this. This sequence joins TRBV12-3 or TRBV12-4 and TRBJ2-4; tentative D call: TRBD1 (6 bases). The J call may be in error: the DNA end matches TRBJ2-7 better. CDR3 size: 11 residues. The chain's CDR3 is CANSGTHEQYF. Written as DNA, the CDR3 is TGTGCCAACAGTGGGACACACGAGCAGTACTTC.

This chain links TRBV13 with TRBJ2-3; TRBD2 matches 8 bases. CDR3 length equals 16 residues. Germline lookup yields CDR1 PRHDT and CDR2 FYEKMQ (reference sequence). The junction had 7 bases not matched to a gene; V was cut back by 3 bases and J by 2 bases. The CDR3 loop reads CASSFGLAKPTDTQYF. As DNA, the CDR3 is TGTGCCAGCAGCTTCGGACTAGCCAAGCCCACAGATACGCAGTATTTT. Based on the CDR3 plus reference TRBV13 and TRBJ2-3, the full variable domain is AAGVIQSPRHLIKEKRETATLKCYPIPRHDTVYWYQQGPGQDPQFLISFYEKMQSDKGSIPDRFSAQQFSDYHSELNMSSLELGDSALYFCASSFGLAKPTDTQYFGPGTRLTVL.

V gene TRBV12-3 or TRBV12-4 combines with J gene TRBJ2-3; 16 bases agree with TRBD2. With 6 bases clipped from V and 2 bases from J, the junction kept 5 bases outside the gene matches. The CDR3 length is 17 residues. The CDR3 coding sequence is TGTGCCAGCAGATCGGGACTAGCGGGGGGGTTCACAGATACGCAGTATTTT. Translated: CASRSGLAGGFTDTQYF.

Notes on this clonotype: Possible read error: a much larger clone is one base away. V gene TRBV18 combines with J gene TRBJ2-7; unclear D gene. V lost 1 base and J 3 bases, leaving 7 bases between the germline ends. The germline V gene has CDR1 KGHSH and CDR2 LQKENI. The CDR3 runs to 13 residues. The CDR3 coding sequence is TGTGCCAGCTCACCACAGGGCAACTACGAGCAGTACTTC. Amino acids: CASSPQGNYEQYF.

The chain combines TRBV4-3 with TRBJ1-6; no reliable D call. V lost 0 bases, J lost 16 bases, and 10 bases lay in between. Germline V lookup: CDR1 LGHNA, CDR2 YSLEER. CDR3 length equals 12 residues. CDR3 in DNA: TGCGCCAGCAGCCAAGACCCCGGGCGACTCCACTTT. Its protein product is CASSQDPGRLHF.

In this sample, this clonotype turned up once. This chain uses TRBV7-3 with TRBJ2-5, with 9 nucleotides matching TRBD2. With V trimmed by 6 bases and J by 5 bases, 10 bases remained unmatched. Germline V CDR1 and CDR2: SGHTA, FQGTGA. The CDR3 length is 15 residues. CDR3 in amino acids: CASRDSGLAGETQYF. CDR3 nucleotide sequence: TGTGCCAGCAGGGATTCGGGACTAGCAGGGGAGACCCAGTACTTC. Using reference TRBV7-3 and TRBJ2-5 for the parts outside the CDR3, the full variable domain is GAGVSQTPSNKVTEKGKYVELRCDPISGHTALYWYRQSLGQGPEFLIYFQGTGAADDSGLPNDRFFAVRPEGSVSTLKIQRTERGDSAVYLCASRDSGLAGETQYFGPGTRLLVL.

V usage is TRBV7-9 and J usage is TRBJ1-1; D gene uncertain. V lost 0 bases to trimming and J lost 7 bases, with 12 bases between them. This CDR3 is built from 14 residues. Germline CDR1 reads SEHNR; CDR2 reads FQNEAQ (reference sequence). CDR3 region: CASSLARVGNEAFF. CDR3 in DNA: TGTGCCAGCAGCTTAGCCCGCGTGGGGAATGAAGCTTTCTTT.

The J gene is TRBJ2-5, the V gene TRBV7-2, with D possibly TRBD2 on 6 matching bases. V lost 7 bases and J lost 5, with 14 bases in between. The CDR3 has 13 residues. Germline lookup yields CDR1 SGHTA and CDR2 FQGNSA. CDR3 coding DNA: TGTGCCAGCACCGAAGGAGGGCGGGAGACCCAGTACTTC. This encodes CASTEGGRETQYF.

This clonotype has more than one count but fewer than ten. The chain couples TRBV7-2 to TRBJ1-1; D is undetermined. The CDR3 length is 14 residues. Germline V gene sequence: CDR1 SGHTA, CDR2 FQGNSA. V was clipped by 0 bases and J by 4 bases, with 9 bases between them. The CDR3, as DNA: TGTGCCAGCAGCTTAGCGGTCGGTGGCACTGAAGCTTTCTTT. As protein: CASSLAVGGTEAFF.

The chain couples TRBV20-1 to TRBJ2-7, with D maybe TRBD2 (7 bases). Germline lookup yields CDR1 DFQATT and CDR2 SNEGSKA (reference sequence). This CDR3 contains 15 residues. V gave up 5 bases and J gave up 2 bases, with 19 bases separating them. CDR3 protein: CSAPGGPLTAYEQYF. CDR3 nucleotides: TGCAGTGCTCCGGGGGGCCCTTTGACCGCCTACGAGCAGTACTTC.

The chain has TRBV4-3 and TRBJ1-4; 8 positions agree with TRBD1. The germline gives CDR1 LGHNA, CDR2 YSLEER. This CDR3 region has 16 residues. The V gene end was trimmed by 4 bases and the J gene end by 5 bases; junction bases not matched to a gene: 9. Here the CDR3 reads CASSRGDRMRNEKLFF. The CDR3 nucleotides read TGCGCCAGCAGCCGCGGGGACAGGATGAGAAATGAAAAACTGTTTTTT.

The chain recombines TRBV3-1 with TRBJ2-1, with TRBD1 identical over 8 bases. This CDR3 is 16 amino acids long. Germline assignment: CDR1 LGHDT and CDR2 YNNKEL (reference sequence). Germline trimming cut 0 bases from V and 3 bases from J; bases unmatched to any gene: 4. The CDR3: CASSQEGQGLYNEQFF. The DNA of the CDR3 is TGTGCCAGCAGCCAAGAAGGACAGGGCCTCTACAATGAGCAGTTCTTC.

This clonotype was seen a handful of times. This chain joins TRBV5-1 and TRBJ2-5; possibly TRBD2 for D (6 bases). The CDR3 covers 13 residues. V dropped 7 bases and J dropped 5 bases, with 15 bases sitting between them. CDR1 and CDR2 from the germline V gene are SGHRS and YFSETQ. Here the CDR3 reads CASQTRRGETQYF. The CDR3 DNA is TGCGCCAGCCAAACCCGGAGGGGCGAGACCCAGTACTTC.

This clonotype was counted many times. J is TRBJ2-7 and V is TRBV10-3, with D perhaps TRBD2 (6 bases). Trimming took 4 bases from V and 6 from J, leaving 16 bases between them. This CDR3 is 14 amino acids long. The germline V gene encodes CDR1 ENHRY and CDR2 SYGVKD. The CDR3 loop is CAISGDSPGGEQYF. CDR3 DNA sequence: TGTGCCATCAGTGGGGACTCCCCTGGAGGCGAGCAGTACTTC.

J is TRBJ1-1 and V is TRBV10-2; D perhaps matches TRBD1 (6 bases). V was clipped by 0 bases and J by 11 bases, with 19 bases between them. There are 15 residues in the CDR3. In germline, CDR1 is WSHSY, CDR2 SAAADI. CDR3 in DNA: TGCGCCAGCAGTGAGTCGGTCGGCTCACAGGGATGGGCTTTCTTT. Translated, it gives CASSESVGSQGWAFF.

V gene TRBV28 combines with J gene TRBJ2-1, with D possibly TRBD1 on 10 matching bases. The CDR3 covers 17 residues. Deletions cut 5 bases from V and 10 bases from J, with 27 bases between. CDR1 and CDR2 from the germline V gene are MDHEN and SYDVKM. CDR3 protein: CASSPSGQGTSSYEQFF. CDR3 nucleotides: TGTGCCAGCAGTCCATCGGGACAGGGGACTAGCTCCTACGAGCAGTTCTTC.

CDR3 in DNA: TGTGCCAGCAGCCGTTACGGGACAGGGTTTAAGGGCTACACCTTC. Translation: CASSRYGTGFKGYTF. The chain couples TRBV7-9 to TRBJ1-2; 9 bases align to TRBD1. CDR1 is SEHNR and CDR2 is FQNEAQ in the germline V gene (reference sequence). V lost 5 bases and J lost 8; bases outside the gene matches: 12. The CDR3 is made up of 15 amino acids.